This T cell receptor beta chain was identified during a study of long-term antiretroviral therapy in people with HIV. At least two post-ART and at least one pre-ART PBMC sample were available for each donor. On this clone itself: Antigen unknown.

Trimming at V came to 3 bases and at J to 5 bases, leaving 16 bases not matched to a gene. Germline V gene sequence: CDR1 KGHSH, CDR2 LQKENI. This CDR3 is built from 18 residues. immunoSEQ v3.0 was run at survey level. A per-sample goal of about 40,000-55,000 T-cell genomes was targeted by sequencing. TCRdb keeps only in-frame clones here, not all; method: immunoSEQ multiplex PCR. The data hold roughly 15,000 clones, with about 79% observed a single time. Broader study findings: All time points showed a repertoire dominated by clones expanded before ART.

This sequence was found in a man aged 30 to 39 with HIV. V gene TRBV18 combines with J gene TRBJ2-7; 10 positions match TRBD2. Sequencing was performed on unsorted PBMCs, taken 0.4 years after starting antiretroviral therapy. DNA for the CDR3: TGTGCCAGCTCACCTACTTATCGGGCAACTAGCGGGGTCCACGAGCAGTACTTC. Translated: CASSPTYRATSGVHEQYF.